This T cell receptor (beta chain) was sequenced for a study of shared clonotypes between healthy human individuals. Whole-study findings and limits: All-four-donor shared clonotypes had higher generation probabilities than non-shared clonotypes did. Naive subsets usually exceeded memory subsets in estimated richness.

Germline CDR1 reads MNHNY; CDR2 reads SVGAGI (reference sequence). The ends were cut back, 4 bases at V and 3 bases at J, with 16 bases in the middle. This CDR3 comprises 15 residues. Each PCR replicate from the sorted subsets contained roughly 210 ng DNA, which is tens of thousands of T cell genomes. The table came from immunoSEQ multiplex PCR; TCRdb's copy has only in-frame clones and leaves some out. The sample holds fewer than 400,000 clones, less than 85% seen once. Regarding this clone: The antigen is not known.

Donation came from healthy HIV-negative adults that had no recent acute infections or vaccinations. This sequence originates from a man aged 25-40 years in good health. V usage is TRBV6-6 and J usage is TRBJ2-7; D is possibly TRBD2 (6 bases). Sequencing was carried out using memory CD4+ T cells sorted from blood. The subset: CD45RA-negative fraction. This CDR3 is CASSSRDSLIYEQYF. CDR3 nucleotides: TGTGCCAGCAGTTCCAGGGACTCCCTTATCTACGAGCAGTACTTC.